This paragraph covers one TCR beta chain sequence. Its antigen is undetermined. The V end lost 5 bases, the J end lost 5 bases, and 9 bases lay between the germline ends. This CDR3 comprises 13 residues. Germline assignment: CDR1 MNHEY and CDR2 SMNVEV (reference sequence). The data were taken from a study of T cells in Graves' hyperthyroidism and ophthalmopathy. Overall study results and limits: Most thyroid clonotypes expanded above 0.001 appeared in blood too.

Stable disease denoted Graves' hyperthyroidism without ophthalmopathy progression within 18 months. Amplified TCR beta CDR3 regions came from RNA transcripts. RT-PCR in the first round (using the HTBI primer set) targeted the TCR CDR3. TCRdb processed the multiplex PCR reads anew with MiXCR; each CDR3 protein has one entry. The sample contains some 770,000 distinct CDR3 sequences, less than 20% of which appear only once. The chain combines TRBV27 with TRBJ2-2, with D maybe TRBD1 (5 bases). Sequenced material: blood. This TCR was recovered from a man aged 18 to 29 with Graves' hyperthyroidism. CDR3: CASSGHLTGELFF. The CDR3 nucleotides read TGTGCCAGCAGTGGACACCTGACCGGGGAGCTGTTTTTT.